Listed below are T cell receptor beta chains from one sample, sequenced in a study of shared clonotypes between healthy human individuals. Using immunoSEQ multiplex PCR, the repertoire was profiled, and TCRdb retains in-frame clones only, with some absent. The sample has about 660,000 clones; roughly 70% are singletons. Sample: memory CD4+ T cells sorted from blood. These TCRs come from a young woman in good health. CDR3s include the opening cysteine and the closing phenylalanine or tryptophan. The order of the fields is CDR3 DNA, CDR3 protein, clone size, J gene, D gene, V gene. The D gene is left open where the match is weak. A clone size is listed for some rows: how often the clone was seen (once, few, many), or a class if it is expanded.

TGTGCCAGCAAATGGTCAGGGGGCCCGAATCAGCCCCAGCATTTT	CASKWSGGPNQPQHF	NA	TRBJ1-5	TRBD1	TRBV28
TGCAGCGTTGACGCGCAGGGGACAAATGAGCAGTTCTTC	CSVDAQGTNEQFF	few	TRBJ2-1	NA	TRBV29-1
TGTGCCAGTAGTCGGGCAGGGGGCGGCAATCAGCCCCAGCATTTT	CASSRAGGGNQPQHF	NA	TRBJ1-5	TRBD1	TRBV19
TGCAGTGCTAGTGGGAAAGAGACCCAGTACTTC	CSASGKETQYF	NA	TRBJ2-5	NA	TRBV20-1
TGCGCCAGCAGCTTGGCTGTGTTGAACACTGAAGCTTTCTTT	CASSLAVLNTEAFF	NA	TRBJ1-1	NA	TRBV5-1
TGTGCCAGCAGGCCTAGCGGCTACGAGCAGTACTTC	CASRPSGYEQYF	NA	TRBJ2-7	TRBD2	TRBV6-1
TGTGCCAGCAGTTCCCTTAGCGGGAGGGCCGAGGGTGAGCAGTTCTTC	CASSSLSGRAEGEQFF	few	TRBJ2-1	TRBD2	TRBV6-5
TGTGCCAGCAGTTTAAGGGGGACAGACTCCTACGAGCAGTACTTC	CASSLRGTDSYEQYF	few	TRBJ2-7	TRBD1	TRBV27
TGCGCCAGCAGAGAGGGACTAGCGGGGGCCTACGAGCAGTACTTC	CASREGLAGAYEQYF	NA	TRBJ2-7	TRBD2	TRBV10-2
TGTGCCAGCAGTGAAAGGTTCCTAGCGGCTAGCACAGATACGCAGTATTTT	CASSERFLAASTDTQYF	NA	TRBJ2-3	TRBD2	TRBV6-1